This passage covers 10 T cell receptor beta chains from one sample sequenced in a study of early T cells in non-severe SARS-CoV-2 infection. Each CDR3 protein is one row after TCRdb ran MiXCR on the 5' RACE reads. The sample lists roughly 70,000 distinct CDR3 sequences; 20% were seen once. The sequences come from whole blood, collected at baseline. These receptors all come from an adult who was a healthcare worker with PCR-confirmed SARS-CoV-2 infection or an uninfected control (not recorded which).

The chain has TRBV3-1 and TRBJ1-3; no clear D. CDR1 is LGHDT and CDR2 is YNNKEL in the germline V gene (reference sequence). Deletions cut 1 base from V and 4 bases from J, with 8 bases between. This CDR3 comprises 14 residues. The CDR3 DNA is TGTGCCAGCAGCCAAGGGACTTTCGGAAACACCATATATTTT. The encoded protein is CASSQGTFGNTIYF.

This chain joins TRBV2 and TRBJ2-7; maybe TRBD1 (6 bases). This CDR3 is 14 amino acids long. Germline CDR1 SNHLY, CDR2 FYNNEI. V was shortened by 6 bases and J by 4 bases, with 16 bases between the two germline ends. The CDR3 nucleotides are TGTGCCAGCAGGTCCGGGACAAGTTTTTACGAGCAGTACTTC. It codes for CASRSGTSFYEQYF.

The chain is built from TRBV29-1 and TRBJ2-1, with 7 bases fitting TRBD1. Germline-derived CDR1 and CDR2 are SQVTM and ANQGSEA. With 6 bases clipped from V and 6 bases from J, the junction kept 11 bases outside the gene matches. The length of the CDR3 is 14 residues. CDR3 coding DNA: TGCAGCGTAAGACAGGGCGGGCTCGTCAATGAGCAGTTCTTC. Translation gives CSVRQGGLVNEQFF.

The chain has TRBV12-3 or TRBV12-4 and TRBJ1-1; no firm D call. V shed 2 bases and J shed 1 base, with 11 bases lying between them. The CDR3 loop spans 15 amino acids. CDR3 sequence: CASSLRRRRNTEAFF. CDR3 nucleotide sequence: TGTGCCAGCAGTTTAAGGCGGAGGAGGAACACTGAAGCTTTCTTT.

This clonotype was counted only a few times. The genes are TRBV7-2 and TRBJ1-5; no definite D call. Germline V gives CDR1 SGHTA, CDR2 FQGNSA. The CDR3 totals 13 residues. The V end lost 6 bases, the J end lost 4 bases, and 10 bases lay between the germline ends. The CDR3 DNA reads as TGTGCCAGCAGTCACGGTGCTAATCAGCCCCAGCATTTT. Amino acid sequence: CASSHGANQPQHF.

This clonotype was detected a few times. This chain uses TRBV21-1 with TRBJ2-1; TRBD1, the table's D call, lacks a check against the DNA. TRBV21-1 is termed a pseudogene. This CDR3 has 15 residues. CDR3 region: CASSKLGRGNNEQFF. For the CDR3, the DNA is TGTGCCAGCAGCAAACTAGGGCGAGGTAACAATGAGCAGTTCTTC.

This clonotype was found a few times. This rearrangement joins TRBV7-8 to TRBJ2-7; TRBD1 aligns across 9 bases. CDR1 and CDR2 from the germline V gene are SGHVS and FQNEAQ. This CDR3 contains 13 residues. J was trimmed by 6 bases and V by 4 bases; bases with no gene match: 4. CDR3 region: CASSSGTGTEQYF. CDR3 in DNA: TGTGCCAGCAGCTCCGGGACAGGGACCGAGCAGTACTTC.

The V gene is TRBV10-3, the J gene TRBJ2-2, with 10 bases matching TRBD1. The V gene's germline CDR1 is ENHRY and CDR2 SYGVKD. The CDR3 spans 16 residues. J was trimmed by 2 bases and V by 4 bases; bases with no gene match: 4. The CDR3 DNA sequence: TGTGCCATCAGTGGGGGGACAGGGGTAAACACCGGGGAGCTGTTTTTT. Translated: CAISGGTGVNTGELFF.

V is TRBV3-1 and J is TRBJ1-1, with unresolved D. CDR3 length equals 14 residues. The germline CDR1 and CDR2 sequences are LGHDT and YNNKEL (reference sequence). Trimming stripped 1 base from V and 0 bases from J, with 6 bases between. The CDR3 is CASSQGTLNTEAFF. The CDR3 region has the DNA TGTGCCAGCAGCCAAGGGACCCTGAACACTGAAGCTTTCTTT.

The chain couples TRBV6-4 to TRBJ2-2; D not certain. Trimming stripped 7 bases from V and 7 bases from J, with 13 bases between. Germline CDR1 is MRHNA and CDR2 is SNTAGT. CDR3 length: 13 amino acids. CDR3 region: CASTDRANGELFF. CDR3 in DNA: TGTGCCAGCACCGACCGGGCGAACGGGGAGCTGTTTTTT.